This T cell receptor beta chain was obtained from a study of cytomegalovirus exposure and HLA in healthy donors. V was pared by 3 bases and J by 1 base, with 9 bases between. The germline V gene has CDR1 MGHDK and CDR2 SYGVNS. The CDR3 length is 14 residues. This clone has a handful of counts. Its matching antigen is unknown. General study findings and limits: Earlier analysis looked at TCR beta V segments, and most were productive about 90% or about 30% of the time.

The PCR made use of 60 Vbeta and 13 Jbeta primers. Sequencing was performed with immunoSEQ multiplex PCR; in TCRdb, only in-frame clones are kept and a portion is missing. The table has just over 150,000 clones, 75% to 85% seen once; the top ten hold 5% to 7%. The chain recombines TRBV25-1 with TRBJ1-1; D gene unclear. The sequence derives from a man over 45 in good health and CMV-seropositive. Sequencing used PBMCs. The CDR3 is CASSDGGRNTEAFF. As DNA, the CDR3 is TGTGCCAGCAGTGATGGAGGGCGGAACACTGAAGCTTTCTTT. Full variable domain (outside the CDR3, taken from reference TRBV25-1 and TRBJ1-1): EADIYQTPRYLVIGTGKKITLECSQTMGHDKMYWYQQDPGMELHLIHYSYGVNSTEKGDLSSESTVSRIRTEHFPLTLESARPSHTSQYLCASSDGGRNTEAFFGQGTRLTVV.